A single sample gave rise to the 5 T cell receptor beta chains below, sequenced in a study of cytomegalovirus exposure and HLA in healthy donors. PCR was performed using 60 Vbeta and 13 Jbeta primers. Only in-frame clones appear in the TCRdb table, and some are missing; sequencing was by immunoSEQ multiplex PCR. The specimen's table records approximately 110,000 clones. The sample taken for sequencing was PBMCs. The receptors here all came from a man aged 35-49 years in good health and CMV-seropositive.

The chain employs TRBV7-9 and TRBJ2-3, with D tentatively TRBD1 (6 bases). V lost 4 bases and J 0 bases, leaving 23 bases between the germline ends. CDR1 and CDR2 from the germline V gene are SEHNR and FQNEAQ (reference sequence). The CDR3 is made up of 19 amino acids. The CDR3 is CASSYIIGQPFPSTDTQYF. Here the CDR3 DNA reads TGTGCCAGCAGCTACATAATAGGACAGCCATTCCCTAGCACAGATACGCAGTATTTT.

This chain connects TRBV28 to TRBJ1-5, with 8 positions matching TRBD1. Germline lookup yields CDR1 MDHEN and CDR2 SYDVKM. V was pared by 6 bases and J by 3 bases, with 4 bases of the junction left unmatched. CDR3 length: 14 amino acids. CDR3 DNA: TGTGCCAGCAGGGGGGACAGGTTCAATCAGCCCCAGCATTTT. Translated, it gives CASRGDRFNQPQHF.

This sequence joins TRBV11-3 and TRBJ2-7; TRBD1 might be the D (5 bases). From germline, CDR1 is SGHNT and CDR2 YENEEA. The CDR3 loop spans 13 amino acids. Trimming took 4 bases from V and 3 from J, leaving 10 bases between them. This CDR3 is CASSCKGDYEQYF. The CDR3 region has the DNA TGTGCCAGCAGCTGTAAAGGGGACTACGAGCAGTACTTC. The full variable domain, rest sourced from reference TRBV11-3 and TRBJ2-7, is EAGVVQSPRYKIIEKKQPVAFWCNPISGHNTLYWYLQNLGQGPELLIRYENEEAVDDSQLPKDRFSAERLKGVDSTLKIQPAELGDSAVYLCASSCKGDYEQYFGPGTRLTVT.

This chain joins TRBV29-1 and TRBJ2-3; the D gene is possibly TRBD2 (5 bases). V lost 1 base, J lost 1 base, and 6 bases lay in between. The CDR3 runs to 13 residues. CDR1 and CDR2 from the germline V gene are SQVTM and ANQGSEA. In nucleotides, the CDR3 is TGCAGCGTTGAAGTGAGGGGCACAGATACGCAGTATTTT. Its translation: CSVEVRGTDTQYF.

The chain couples TRBV5-1 to TRBJ2-7; D perhaps matches TRBD1 (6 bases). The CDR3 runs to 15 residues. CDR1 is SGHRS and CDR2 is YFSETQ in the germline V gene. The V end lost 0 bases, the J end lost 1 base, and 11 bases lay between the germline ends. The CDR3 region has the DNA TGCGCCAGCAGCTTGGCCGGACAGCAGTCCTACGAGCAGTACTTC. The encoded protein is CASSLAGQQSYEQYF. Filled out from reference TRBV5-1 and TRBJ2-7, the complete variable domain reads KAGVTQTPRYLIKTRGQQVTLSCSPISGHRSVSWYQQTPGQGLQFLFEYFSETQRNKGNFPGRFSGRQFSNSRSEMNVSTLELGDSALYLCASSLAGQQSYEQYFGPGTRLTVT.